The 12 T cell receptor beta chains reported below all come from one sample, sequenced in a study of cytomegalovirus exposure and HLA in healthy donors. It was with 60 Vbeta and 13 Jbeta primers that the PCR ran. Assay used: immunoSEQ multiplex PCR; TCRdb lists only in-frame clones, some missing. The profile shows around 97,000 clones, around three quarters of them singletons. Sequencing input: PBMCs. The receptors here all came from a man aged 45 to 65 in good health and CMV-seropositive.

CDR3 DNA: TGCGCCAGCAGTATGACTAGCGGGACGCAGTATTTT. Translating it yields CASSMTSGTQYF. The chain links TRBV10-1 to TRBJ2-3, with 10 bases that match TRBD2. The germline V gene encodes CDR1 WNHNN and CDR2 SYGVQD (reference sequence). V gave up 5 bases and J gave up 9 bases; unmatched junction bases: 2. This CDR3 is 12 amino acids long.

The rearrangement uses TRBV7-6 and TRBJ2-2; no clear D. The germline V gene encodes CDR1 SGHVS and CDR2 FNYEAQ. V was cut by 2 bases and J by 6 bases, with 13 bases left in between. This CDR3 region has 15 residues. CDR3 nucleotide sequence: TGTGCCAGCAGCTTAACCCCCTCGGTGCCCGGGGAGCTGTTTTTT. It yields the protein CASSLTPSVPGELFF. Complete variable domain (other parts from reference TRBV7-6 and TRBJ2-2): GAGVSQSPRYKVTKRGQDVALRCDPISGHVSLYWYRQALGQGPEFLTYFNYEAQQDKSGLPNDRFSAERPEGSISTLTIQRTEQRDSAMYRCASSLTPSVPGELFFGEGSRLTVL.

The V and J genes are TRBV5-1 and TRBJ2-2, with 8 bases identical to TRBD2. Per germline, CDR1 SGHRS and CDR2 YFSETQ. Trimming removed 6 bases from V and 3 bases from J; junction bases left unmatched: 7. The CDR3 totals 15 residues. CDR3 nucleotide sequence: TGCGCCAGCAATCTGGCGGGAGGCTACACCGGGGAGCTGTTTTTT. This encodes CASNLAGGYTGELFF.

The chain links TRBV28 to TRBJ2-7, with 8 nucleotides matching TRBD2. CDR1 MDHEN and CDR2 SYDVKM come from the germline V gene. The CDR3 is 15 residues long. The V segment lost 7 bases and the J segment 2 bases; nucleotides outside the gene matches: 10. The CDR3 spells CASNTRAGGTYEQYF. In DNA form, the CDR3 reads TGTGCCAGCAATACACGGGCGGGAGGAACCTACGAGCAGTACTTC.

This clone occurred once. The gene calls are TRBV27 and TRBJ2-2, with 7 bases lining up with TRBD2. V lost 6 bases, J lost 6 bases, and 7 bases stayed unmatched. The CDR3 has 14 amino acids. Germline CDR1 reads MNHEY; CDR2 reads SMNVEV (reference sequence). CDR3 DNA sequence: TGTGCCAGCAGAGGCGGGAGCGTGGCCGGGGAGCTGTTTTTT. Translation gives CASRGGSVAGELFF.

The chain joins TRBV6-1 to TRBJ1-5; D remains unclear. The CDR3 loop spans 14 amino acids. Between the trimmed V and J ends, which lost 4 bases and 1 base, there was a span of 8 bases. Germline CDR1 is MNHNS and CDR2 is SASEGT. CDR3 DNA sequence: TGTGCCAGCAGTGGCTCCGGGAGCAATCAGCCCCAGCATTTT. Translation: CASSGSGSNQPQHF.

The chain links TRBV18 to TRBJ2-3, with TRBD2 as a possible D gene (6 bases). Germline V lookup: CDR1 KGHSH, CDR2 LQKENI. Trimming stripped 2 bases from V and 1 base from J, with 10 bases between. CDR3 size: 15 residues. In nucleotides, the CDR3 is TGTGCCAGCTCACCAGGAGGGGTCGGCACAGATACGCAGTATTTT. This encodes CASSPGGVGTDTQYF.

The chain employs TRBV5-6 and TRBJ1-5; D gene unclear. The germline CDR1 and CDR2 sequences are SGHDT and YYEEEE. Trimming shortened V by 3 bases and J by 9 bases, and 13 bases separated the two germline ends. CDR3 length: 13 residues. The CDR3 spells CASSWTPRGPQHF. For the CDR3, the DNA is TGTGCCAGCAGCTGGACCCCTCGGGGGCCCCAGCATTTT.

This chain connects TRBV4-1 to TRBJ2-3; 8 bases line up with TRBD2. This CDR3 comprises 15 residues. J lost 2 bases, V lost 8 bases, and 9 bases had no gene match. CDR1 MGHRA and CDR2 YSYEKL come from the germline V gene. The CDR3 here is CASRGSGADTDTQYF. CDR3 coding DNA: TGCGCCAGCCGGGGTAGCGGGGCGGACACAGATACGCAGTATTTT.

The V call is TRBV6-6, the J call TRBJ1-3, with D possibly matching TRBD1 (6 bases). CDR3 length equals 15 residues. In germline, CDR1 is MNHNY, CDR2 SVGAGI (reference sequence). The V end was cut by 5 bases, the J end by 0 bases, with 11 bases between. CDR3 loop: CASSKQGLSGNTIYF. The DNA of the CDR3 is TGTGCCAGCAGTAAACAGGGTCTCTCTGGAAACACCATATATTTT.

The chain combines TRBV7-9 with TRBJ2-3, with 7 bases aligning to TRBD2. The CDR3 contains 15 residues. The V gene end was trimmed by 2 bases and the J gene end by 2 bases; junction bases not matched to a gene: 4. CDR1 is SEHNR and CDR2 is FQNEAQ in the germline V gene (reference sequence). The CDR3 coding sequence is TGTGCCAGCAGCTTATTGGGGGACTACACAGATACGCAGTATTTT. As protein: CASSLLGDYTDTQYF.

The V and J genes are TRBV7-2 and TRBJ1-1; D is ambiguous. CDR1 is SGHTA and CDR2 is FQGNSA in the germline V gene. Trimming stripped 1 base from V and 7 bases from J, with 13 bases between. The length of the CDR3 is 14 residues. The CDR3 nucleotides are TGTGCCAGCAGCTTAGAAGCGACGGTTTTTGAAGCTTTCTTT. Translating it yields CASSLEATVFEAFF.